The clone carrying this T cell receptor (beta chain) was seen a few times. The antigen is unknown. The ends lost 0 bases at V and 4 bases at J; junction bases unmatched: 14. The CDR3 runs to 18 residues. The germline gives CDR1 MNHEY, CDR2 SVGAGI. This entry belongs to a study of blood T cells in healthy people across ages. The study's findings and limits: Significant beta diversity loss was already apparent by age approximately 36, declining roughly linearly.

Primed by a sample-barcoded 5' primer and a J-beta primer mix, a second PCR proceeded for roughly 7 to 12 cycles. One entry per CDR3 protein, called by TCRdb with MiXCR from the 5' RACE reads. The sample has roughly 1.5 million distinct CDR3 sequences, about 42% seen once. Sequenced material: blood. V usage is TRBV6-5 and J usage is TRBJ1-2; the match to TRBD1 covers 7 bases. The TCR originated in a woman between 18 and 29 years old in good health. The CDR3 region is CASSYSSGQDILSYGYTF. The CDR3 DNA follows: TGTGCCAGCAGTTACTCGTCTGGACAGGACATCTTGAGCTATGGCTACACCTTC.